These 17 T cell receptor beta chains were sequenced from one sample in a study of OX40 agonist ivuxolimab in advanced cancers. Repertoires were generated with immunoSEQ multiplex PCR, while TCRdb's copy carries only in-frame clones and drops some. The table has 90,000 to 120,000 clones, approximately 90% seen once. The sample was CD4+ or CD8+ T cells sorted from blood, taken in a trial of the OX40 agonist ivuxolimab. The receptors were gathered from an adult with an advanced solid tumor such as melanoma, head and neck, liver or kidney cancer.

The rearrangement joins TRBV6-5 to TRBJ1-1; possibly TRBD1 for D (5 bases). The ends were cut back, 4 bases at V and 1 base at J, with 13 bases in the middle. The CDR3 consists of 15 residues. CDR1 is MNHEY and CDR2 is SVGAGI in the germline V gene. The CDR3 sequence is CASSSLGAENTEAFF. In DNA, the CDR3 is TGTGCCAGCAGTTCCCTCGGGGCCGAGAACACTGAAGCTTTCTTT.

The rearrangement uses TRBV7-9 and TRBJ2-5, with a weak D call TRBD2 (7 bases). V shed 3 bases and J shed 2 bases, with 13 bases lying between them. Germline V gene data show CDR1 as SEHNR and CDR2 as FQNEAQ (reference sequence). The CDR3 consists of 15 residues. In DNA, the CDR3 is TGTGCCAGCAGCTTCCTACAGGGAGGGCAAGAGACCCAGTACTTC. Protein product: CASSFLQGGQETQYF. Variable domain in full (rest from reference TRBV7-9 and TRBJ2-5): DTGVSQNPRHKITKRGQNVTFRCDPISEHNRLYWYRQTLGQGPEFLTYFQNEAQLEKSRLLSDRFSAERPKGSFSTLEIQRTEQGDSAMYLCASSFLQGGQETQYFGPGTRLLVL.

The chain employs TRBV5-1 and TRBJ2-7; 7 nucleotides line up with TRBD2. CDR3 length equals 15 residues. Germline assignment: CDR1 SGHRS and CDR2 YFSETQ. V was clipped by 4 bases and J by 2 bases; unmatched bases: 9. The CDR3, as DNA: TGCGCCAGCAGCCTGATCGAGGCGGGAGCCTACGAGCAGTACTTC. It codes for CASSLIEAGAYEQYF.

The chain combines TRBV2 with TRBJ2-1, with D perhaps matching TRBD1 or TRBD2 (6 bases each). Trimming removed 3 bases from V and 7 bases from J, with 10 bases in between. The length of the CDR3 is 13 residues. CDR1 and CDR2 (germline): SNHLY, FYNNEI. The CDR3 is CASSEGGPNEQFF. The CDR3 DNA reads as TGTGCCAGCAGTGAGGGGGGCCCGAATGAGCAGTTCTTC.

The chain employs TRBV6-5 and TRBJ2-5, with no clear D. Looked up from germline, CDR1 is MNHEY and CDR2 is SVGAGI. There are 15 residues in the CDR3. Deletions cut 6 bases from V and 2 bases from J, with 16 bases between. Here the CDR3 reads CASRSGTQIQETQYF. The DNA for the CDR3 is TGTGCCAGCAGGTCCGGAACACAGATTCAAGAGACCCAGTACTTC.

The chain employs TRBV28 and TRBJ2-1; perhaps TRBD2 as D (5 bases). The CDR3 runs 11 residues. The germline CDR1 and CDR2 sequences are MDHEN and SYDVKM. V was trimmed by 4 bases and J by 7 bases, leaving 5 bases between them. CDR3 DNA: TGTGCCAGCAGTTCGGGGAATGAGCAGTTCTTC. It translates to CASSSGNEQFF.

This chain uses TRBV6-6 with TRBJ2-7; D is possibly TRBD1 (6 bases). Trimming removed 6 bases at V and 7 bases at J, with 10 bases between. This CDR3 comprises 11 residues. CDR1 MNHNY and CDR2 SVGAGI come from the germline V gene (reference sequence). The CDR3 DNA reads TGTGCCAGCAGGATAGGGACAGAGCAGTACTTC. Translating gives CASRIGTEQYF.

CDR3 residues: CASSRGGYNEQFF. DNA of the CDR3: TGTGCCAGCAGCCGTGGGGGCTACAATGAGCAGTTCTTC. V usage is TRBV11-3 and J usage is TRBJ2-1, with D perhaps TRBD1 or TRBD2 (5 bases each). This CDR3 comprises 13 residues. The V gene's germline CDR1 is SGHNT and CDR2 YENEEA. V gave up 5 bases and J gave up 3 bases, with 8 bases separating them.

This clone was picked up one time. This chain links TRBV5-1 with TRBJ2-2; D remains unclear. The length of the CDR3 is 16 residues. The V gene lost 0 bases and the J gene lost 1 base, with 10 bases spanning the gap. CDR1 and CDR2 from the germline V gene are SGHRS and YFSETQ. The CDR3 DNA reads as TGCGCCAGCAGCTTGGATGGCGGAAGGAACACCGGGGAGCTGTTTTTT. It is translated as CASSLDGGRNTGELFF.

The CDR3 DNA reads TGCAGTGCTAGACGGGCTGAAGCTTTCTTT. Translation: CSARRAEAFF. The gene calls are TRBV20-1 and TRBJ1-1; D is uncertain. The CDR3 is made up of 10 amino acids. Germline CDR1 and CDR2: DFQATT and SNEGSKA (reference sequence). V was pared by 2 bases and J by 6 bases, with 4 bases between.

The chain has TRBV7-2 and TRBJ2-1; 7 nucleotides agree with TRBD2. Germline V lookup: CDR1 SGHTA, CDR2 FQGNSA. This CDR3 has 13 amino acids. Trimming at V came to 0 bases and at J to 9 bases, leaving 2 bases not matched to a gene. DNA for the CDR3: TGTGCCAGCAGCTTAGCAATAGCGGGTGAGCAGTTCTTC. This gives the protein CASSLAIAGEQFF.

The chain carries TRBV6-5 and TRBJ1-1; no definite D call. This CDR3 has 11 residues. Trimming took 9 bases from V and 0 from J, leaving 5 bases between them. Germline V gene data show CDR1 as MNHEY and CDR2 as SVGAGI. CDR3 loop: CASSMNTEAFF. For the CDR3, the DNA is TGTGCCAGTTCGATGAACACTGAAGCTTTCTTT.

The rearrangement uses TRBV27 and TRBJ2-1; D might be TRBD2 (6 bases). V was shortened by 3 bases and J by 7 bases, with 13 bases between the two germline ends. The CDR3 contains 14 residues. The V gene's germline CDR1 is MNHEY and CDR2 SMNVEV (reference sequence). The chain's CDR3 is CASSFQGGSNEQFF. DNA for the CDR3: TGTGCCAGCAGTTTCCAGGGAGGAAGTAATGAGCAGTTCTTC.

CDR3 in amino acids: CASSLPGNGNEKLFF. As DNA, the CDR3 is TGTGCCAGCAGTTTGCCCGGGAATGGTAATGAAAAACTGTTTTTT. The chain recombines TRBV28 with TRBJ1-4; no firm D call. V gave up 3 bases and J gave up 4 bases, with 12 bases separating them. In germline, CDR1 is MDHEN, CDR2 SYDVKM. The CDR3 totals 15 residues.

CDR3 sequence: CASSPDGRGTEAFF. The CDR3 region has the DNA TGCGCCAGCAGCCCGGACGGCAGGGGCACTGAAGCTTTCTTT. The rearrangement joins TRBV5-1 to TRBJ1-1, with TRBD1 as a possible D gene (6 bases). The V gene's germline CDR1 is SGHRS and CDR2 YFSETQ. Trimming cost V 4 bases and J 4 bases, with 14 bases left between them. CDR3 size: 14 residues.

J is TRBJ2-1 and V is TRBV28, with 13 nucleotides matching TRBD2. V was clipped by 3 bases and J by 7 bases; unmatched bases: 3. The CDR3 spans 15 residues. The V gene's germline CDR1 is MDHEN and CDR2 SYDVKM. CDR3 bases: TGTGCCAGCAGTTTTAGGACTAGCGGGAGAAATGAGCAGTTCTTC. Amino acids: CASSFRTSGRNEQFF.

V and J are TRBV5-6 and TRBJ2-7, with TRBD2 identical over 9 bases. The ends lost 0 bases at V and 7 bases at J; junction bases unmatched: 8. This CDR3 is built from 15 residues. Germline V gene lookup returns CDR1 SGHDT and CDR2 YYEEEE. CDR3 in amino acids: CASSLGPSGIREQYF. The CDR3 bases are TGTGCCAGCAGCTTGGGGCCTAGCGGGATTCGAGAGCAGTACTTC.